Below, 23 T cell receptor beta chains from the same sample are listed, as sequenced in a study of blood T cell repertoires in COVID-19. TCRdb's table, derived via immunoSEQ multiplex PCR, lists solely in-frame clones and lacks some. The repertoire holds over 200,000 clones, with 80% to 90% as singletons. Input material: PBMCs or T cells enriched from blood (not recorded which). The receptors were gathered from a woman younger than 45 who had been exposed to COVID-19.

The chain links TRBV7-8 to TRBJ1-2, with D tentatively TRBD1 (5 bases). Germline V gene data show CDR1 as SGHVS and CDR2 as FQNEAQ. The V and J ends lost 5 bases and 5 bases respectively, with 24 bases between them. The length of the CDR3 is 17 residues. The CDR3 nucleotides are TGTGCCAGCAGCCTCCTAGGGGCAGCGGGACCGGGGTATGGCTACACCTTC. Translation: CASSLLGAAGPGYGYTF. Using reference TRBV7-8 and TRBJ1-2 for the parts outside the CDR3, the full variable domain is GAGVSQSPRYKVAKRGQDVALRCDPISGHVSLFWYQQALGQGPEFLTYFQNEAQLDKSGLPSDRFFAERPEGSVSTLKIQRTQQEDSAVYLCASSLLGAAGPGYGYTFGSGTRLTVV.

The chain uses TRBV6-5 and TRBJ1-1; TRBD1 might be the D (5 bases). The germline CDR1 and CDR2 sequences are MNHEY and SVGAGI. The CDR3 is made up of 14 amino acids. The V end lost 6 bases, the J end lost 1 base, and 12 bases lay between the germline ends. In DNA, the CDR3 is TGTGCCAGCAGGCTTGACAGCGCGAACACTGAAGCTTTCTTT. Protein: CASRLDSANTEAFF.

The chain uses TRBV6-1 and TRBJ1-5; TRBD1 matches at 10 bases. The trim removed 2 bases at V and 0 bases at J, leaving 13 bases unmatched. The CDR3 spans 20 residues. The V gene's germline CDR1 is MNHNS and CDR2 SASEGT. The CDR3: CASSEWGGDRGLYSNQPQHF. The DNA of the CDR3 is TGTGCCAGCAGTGAATGGGGAGGGGACAGGGGACTTTATAGCAATCAGCCCCAGCATTTT.

The J gene is TRBJ2-5, the V gene TRBV14; TRBD2 aligns across 14 bases. The length of the CDR3 is 16 residues. Germline assignment: CDR1 SGHDN and CDR2 FVKESK. With 3 bases clipped from V and 4 bases from J, the junction kept 4 bases outside the gene matches. The CDR3 sequence is CASSQTSGRAGETQYF. In DNA, the CDR3 is TGTGCCAGCAGCCAGACTAGCGGGAGGGCCGGAGAGACCCAGTACTTC.

V is TRBV6-4 and J is TRBJ2-1; 10 bases are a match to TRBD1. CDR3 length equals 14 residues. Germline values: CDR1 MRHNA, CDR2 SNTAGT. The trim removed 6 bases at V and 9 bases at J, leaving 8 bases unmatched. The CDR3, as DNA: TGTGCCAGCAGCCCCCGGGACAGGGGTGGTGAGCAGTTCTTC. Translating it yields CASSPRDRGGEQFF.

The chain employs TRBV10-3 and TRBJ2-7, with TRBD1 matching 9 bases. The CDR3 loop spans 16 amino acids. Trimming removed 4 bases from V and 3 bases from J; junction bases left unmatched: 10. Germline assignment: CDR1 ENHRY and CDR2 SYGVKD. Here the CDR3 DNA reads TGTGCCATCAGTGCCTCGTCCGGGACAGGGAACTACGAGCAGTACTTC. Its protein product is CAISASSGTGNYEQYF.

The chain employs TRBV3-1 (or the pseudogene TRBV3-2) and TRBJ1-2, with TRBD1 as a possible D gene (6 bases). The V gene's germline CDR1 is LGHDT and CDR2 YNNKEL (reference sequence). The V end was cut by 0 bases, the J end by 6 bases, with 17 bases between. The CDR3 has 16 residues. The DNA for the CDR3 is TGTGCCAGCAGCCAAGATCGGGGCAGGGGAGGGCATGGCTACACCTTC. Amino acids: CASSQDRGRGGHGYTF.

The chain uses TRBV30 and TRBJ1-1, with D possibly being TRBD1 (5 bases). The CDR3 runs 15 residues. Trimming removed 3 bases at V and 0 bases at J, with 14 bases between. In germline, CDR1 is GTSNPN, CDR2 SVGIG (reference sequence). DNA for the CDR3: TGTGCCTGGAGCCCGGGGGGGTTCATGAACACTGAAGCTTTCTTT. Amino acid sequence: CAWSPGGFMNTEAFF.

This sequence joins TRBV9 and TRBJ2-7, with 9 bases identical to TRBD2. This CDR3 region has 14 residues. CDR1 is SGDLS and CDR2 is YYNGEE in the germline V gene. The ends lost 4 bases at V and 6 bases at J; junction bases unmatched: 8. Written as DNA, the CDR3 is TGTGCCAGCAGCAATAGCGGGAGTGGAGTCGAGCAGTACTTC. Amino acids: CASSNSGSGVEQYF. Based on the CDR3 plus reference TRBV9 and TRBJ2-7, the full variable domain is DSGVTQTPKHLITATGQRVTLRCSPRSGDLSVYWYQQSLDQGLQFLIQYYNGEERAKGNILERFSAQQFPDLHSELNLSSLELGDSALYFCASSNSGSGVEQYFGPGTRLTVT.

The chain uses TRBV5-5 and TRBJ2-7; TRBD1 matches 8 bases. CDR1 is SGHKS and CDR2 is YYEKEE in the germline V gene (reference sequence). Germline trimming cut 3 bases from V and 3 bases from J; bases unmatched to any gene: 8. The CDR3 is 15 residues long. The CDR3 coding sequence is TGTGCCAGCAGCTCCCGGGGACAGGACTACTACGAGCAGTACTTC. Residues: CASSSRGQDYYEQYF.

The V and J genes are TRBV9 and TRBJ2-2; 7 bases line up with TRBD1. J lost 3 bases, V lost 4 bases, and 9 bases had no gene match. CDR3 size: 16 residues. Germline V gene sequence: CDR1 SGDLS, CDR2 YYNGEE. The CDR3 here is CASSLRGIPDTGELFF. The CDR3 DNA sequence: TGTGCCAGCAGCCTCAGGGGGATCCCGGACACCGGGGAGCTGTTTTTT. Filled out from reference TRBV9 and TRBJ2-2, the complete variable domain reads DSGVTQTPKHLITATGQRVTLRCSPRSGDLSVYWYQQSLDQGLQFLIQYYNGEERAKGNILERFSAQQFPDLHSELNLSSLELGDSALYFCASSLRGIPDTGELFFGEGSRLTVL.

The chain is built from TRBV10-3 and TRBJ2-1, with TRBD2 matching 12 bases. Germline V gene data show CDR1 as ENHRY and CDR2 as SYGVKD. The CDR3 is 20 amino acids. J was trimmed by 2 bases and V by 4 bases; bases with no gene match: 15. CDR3 nucleotide sequence: TGTGCCATCAGTGCCCCTGGGGGCGCGACTAGCGGGGGTACCTACAATGAGCAGTTCTTC. Translation: CAISAPGGATSGGTYNEQFF.

This rearrangement joins TRBV13 to TRBJ2-3; D is ambiguous. There are 12 residues in the CDR3. The V end lost 5 bases, the J end lost 8 bases, and 11 bases lay between the germline ends. CDR1 is PRHDT, CDR2 FYEKMQ, per germline (reference sequence). Here the CDR3 DNA reads TGTGCCAGCAGCCCGGTGGTTGGTACGCAGTATTTT. This encodes CASSPVVGTQYF.

This chain uses TRBV6-5 with TRBJ2-5, with 10 positions matching TRBD2. The CDR3 has 16 residues. Germline trimming cut 4 bases from V and 5 bases from J; bases unmatched to any gene: 10. The germline V gene has CDR1 MNHEY and CDR2 SVGAGI. CDR3 sequence: CASSFGTSVTGETQYF. The CDR3 DNA sequence: TGTGCCAGCAGTTTCGGGACTAGCGTTACGGGGGAGACCCAGTACTTC.

This sequence joins TRBV28 and TRBJ1-3; D might be TRBD1 (5 bases). V was trimmed by 8 bases and J by 4 bases, leaving 15 bases between them. Germline CDR1 is MDHEN and CDR2 is SYDVKM. There are 14 residues in the CDR3. The CDR3 DNA sequence: TGTGCCAGCGCGGGGGGGATTCCCGGAAACACCATATATTTT. It is translated as CASAGGIPGNTIYF. Based on the CDR3 plus reference TRBV28 and TRBJ1-3, the full variable domain is DVKVTQSSRYLVKRTGEKVFLECVQDMDHENMFWYRQDPGLGLRLIYFSYDVKMKEKGDIPEGYSVSREKKERFSLILESASTNQTSMYLCASAGGIPGNTIYFGEGSWLTVV.

This chain uses TRBV10-2 with TRBJ2-1, with 9 bases fitting TRBD2. J was trimmed by 4 bases and V by 6 bases; bases with no gene match: 25. This CDR3 spans 21 amino acids. Germline V gives CDR1 WSHSY, CDR2 SAAADI. CDR3 residues: CASRDTRREGQMRNLYNEQFF. CDR3 in DNA: TGCGCCAGCAGAGACACGCGGCGGGAGGGCCAGATGCGGAACCTTTACAATGAGCAGTTCTTC.

The chain's CDR3 is CASSYGLAGGYNEQFF. The DNA of the CDR3 is TGTGCCAGCAGTTATGGACTAGCGGGTGGTTACAATGAGCAGTTCTTC. The V and J genes are TRBV6-2 or TRBV6-3 and TRBJ2-1; 11 bases line up with TRBD2. V lost 3 bases and J lost 4; bases outside the gene matches: 5. Germline V gives CDR1 MNHEY, CDR2 SVGEGT. This CDR3 has 16 residues.

The rearrangement joins TRBV7-3 to TRBJ2-3, with 13 positions matching TRBD2. CDR1 is SGHTA, CDR2 FQGTGA, per germline. This CDR3 has 16 amino acids. Trimming at V came to 4 bases and at J to 5 bases, leaving 6 bases not matched to a gene. CDR3 residues: CASSSTSGRFLDTQYF. Written as DNA, the CDR3 is TGTGCCAGCAGCTCGACTAGCGGGAGGTTTTTAGATACGCAGTATTTT.

The chain links TRBV10-1 to TRBJ2-3, with 9 nucleotides matching TRBD2. This CDR3 contains 15 residues. CDR1 WNHNN and CDR2 SYGVQD come from the germline V gene (reference sequence). V gave up 3 bases and J gave up 5 bases; unmatched junction bases: 6. CDR3 sequence: CASSDSGRIRDTQYF. The CDR3 nucleotides read TGCGCCAGCAGTGATAGCGGGAGAATACGAGATACGCAGTATTTT.

V gene TRBV19 combines with J gene TRBJ1-5; D is uncertain. The CDR3 totals 14 residues. Deletions cut 2 bases from V and 2 bases from J, with 7 bases between. The V gene's germline CDR1 is LNHDA and CDR2 SQIVND (reference sequence). CDR3 in amino acids: CASSITEGNQPQHF. DNA of the CDR3: TGTGCCAGTAGTATAACGGAGGGCAATCAGCCCCAGCATTTT.

The gene calls are TRBV2 and TRBJ2-3; 9 bases align to TRBD1. This CDR3 is built from 18 residues. CDR1 SNHLY and CDR2 FYNNEI come from the germline V gene. After removal of 6 bases from V and 5 bases from J, the junction contained 18 bases not matched to a gene. The CDR3 spells CASREALTGTGRRDTQYF. CDR3 DNA sequence: TGTGCCAGCAGGGAGGCACTGACCGGGACAGGGAGGCGAGATACGCAGTATTTT.

In DNA form, the CDR3 reads TGTGCCAGCAGCCTTAGCGGGAGTAAAGAGACCCAGTACTTC. It yields the protein CASSLSGSKETQYF. This chain joins TRBV4-2 and TRBJ2-5, with TRBD2 matching over 9 bases. Germline V gene sequence: CDR1 LGHNA, CDR2 YNFKEQ. The CDR3 is 14 amino acids. V gave up 4 bases and J gave up 3 bases; unmatched junction bases: 3.

This chain uses TRBV28 with TRBJ1-2; D uncertain. Trimming pared 6 bases from V and 8 bases from J, leaving 10 bases between. CDR3 length: 11 residues. Germline V CDR1 and CDR2: MDHEN, SYDVKM. The CDR3 is CASRTGGGYTF. The CDR3 nucleotides are TGTGCCAGCAGGACGGGAGGAGGCTACACCTTC.